The 7 T cell receptor beta chains below were found in one sample sequenced in a study of T-cell reconstitution after alpha-beta-depleted transplantation in children. It was with unique molecular identifiers that the TCRbeta library was prepared. One entry per CDR3 protein results from TCRdb running MiXCR on the PCR reads. This sample carries 190,000 or so distinct CDR3 sequences, roughly 15% of them seen once, and the ten largest clones take 13%. The sample in question was PBMCs from the stem cell graft donor, obtained from the stem cell graft. These receptor sequences come from a human donor who donated a stem cell graft to a child with acute lymphoblastic leukemia.

This clonotype appeared many times. This chain uses TRBV29-1 with TRBJ2-7; D assignment may be TRBD1 or TRBD2 (6 bases each). This CDR3 comprises 16 residues. V shed 3 bases and J shed 2 bases, with 20 bases lying between them. Per germline, CDR1 SQVTM and CDR2 ANQGSEA. The CDR3 DNA reads as TGCAGCGTTGATACTTTAGGGGGGCAGGATACCTACGAGCAGTACTTC. Translating gives CSVDTLGGQDTYEQYF.

This clonotype has only a few counts. The chain carries TRBV5-6 and TRBJ2-5, with TRBD2 as a possible D gene (6 bases). CDR3 length: 13 residues. Germline V gene lookup returns CDR1 SGHDT and CDR2 YYEEEE. Deletions cut 5 bases from V and 7 bases from J, with 15 bases between. The DNA of the CDR3 is TGTGCCAGCAGTTTCGGACTAATGGGGACCCAGTACTTC. Translating it yields CASSFGLMGTQYF.

As to this clonotype: The junction departs from germline at one end; a sequencing error may be responsible. The chain has TRBV20-1 and TRBJ2-7, with D possibly called TRBD1 or TRBD2 (5 bases each). The CDR3 contains 12 residues. Per germline, CDR1 DFQATT and CDR2 SNEGSKA (reference sequence). CDR3 protein: CSAAQGTGPTHF. The CDR3 nucleotides are TGCAGTGCTGCCCAGGGTACGGGACCAACACACTTC.

Of note for this clonotype: Since a much larger clone is just one base distant, this may be a read error. V and J are TRBV6-2 or TRBV6-3 and TRBJ2-7, with D uncertain. The CDR3 length is 16 residues. The ends were cut back, 5 bases at V and 4 bases at J, with 21 bases in the middle. Germline V lookup: CDR1 MNHEY, CDR2 SVGEGT. This chain's CDR3 is CASSALGYQPTYEQYF. The CDR3 DNA is TGTGCCAGCAGTGCCCTGGGTTACCAACCAACGTACGAGCAGTACTTC.

This clonotype came up many times. Here the CDR3 reads CASSTWTGARDGYTF. The CDR3, as DNA: TGTGCCAGCAGCACTTGGACAGGGGCTAGGGATGGCTACACCTTC. The genes are TRBV7-9 and TRBJ1-2; 9 positions match TRBD1. The CDR3 is made up of 15 amino acids. From germline, CDR1 is SEHNR and CDR2 FQNEAQ (reference sequence). Trimming removed 5 bases from V and 6 bases from J; junction bases left unmatched: 10.

This clonotype showed up many times. This chain joins TRBV20-1 and TRBJ2-1; 8 bases are a match to TRBD1. V was pared by 5 bases and J by 8 bases, with 8 bases of the junction left unmatched. Germline V CDR1 and CDR2: DFQATT, SNEGSKA (reference sequence). The CDR3 covers 13 residues. The CDR3 reads CSAPNGQGDEQFF. The CDR3 DNA reads TGCAGTGCTCCAAACGGACAGGGAGATGAGCAGTTCTTC.

This chain uses TRBV20-1 with TRBJ2-1; TRBD2 agrees at 15 bases. Germline V gene sequence: CDR1 DFQATT, CDR2 SNEGSKA (reference sequence). V lost 1 base to trimming and J lost 3 bases; unmatched junction nucleotides: 13. The CDR3 totals 20 residues. The CDR3 protein is CSARGNPGLAGGGFYNEQFF. The DNA of the CDR3 is TGCAGTGCTAGAGGAAATCCGGGACTAGCGGGAGGAGGTTTCTACAATGAGCAGTTCTTC.